This TCR beta chain was recovered during a study of molecular identifiers for immune sequencing clone quantification. Study summary: Replicates involved a five-way split of RNA from around 20,000 or 99,000 naive CD8 cells, with sequencing of four.

TCR libraries were built in bulk with a published protocol and specific TCR primers. TCRdb used MiXCR to reprocess the PCR reads, holding one entry per CDR3 protein. This sample carries around 480,000 distinct CDR3 sequences, around 23% of them seen once, and the ten largest clones take around 0.78%. CDR3 length: 14 residues. The ends lost 8 bases at V and 5 bases at J; junction bases unmatched: 14. The germline CDR1 and CDR2 sequences are DFQATT and SNEGSKA (reference sequence). This clonotype came up a few times. Specimen: naive CD8+ T cells from blood, with Jurkat cell RNA spiked in. Subset noted: FACS-sorted CD8+CD4-CCR7+CD45RA+ naive T cells. The TCR comes from a human donor in good health. Some libraries in this study had Jurkat cell RNA spiked in. The chain has TRBV20-1 and TRBJ2-7; 8 nucleotides align to TRBD2. CDR3 residues: CSSSSSGSTNEQYF. CDR3 DNA: TGCAGTTCCTCTTCCAGCGGGAGTACCAACGAGCAGTACTTC.